This T cell receptor beta chain was captured by sequencing in a study of blood T cell repertoires in COVID-19 (dated by TCRdb to the early 2020s). Turning to the overall study: Collaborator samples came from the United States, Italy and Spain and covered acute and convalescent phases of COVID-19. Where HLA class I and class II types were available, the types were taken from metadata supplied by the sample provider, not from assay-based typing. The samples were drawn from two sources: the first 160 participants of the ongoing ImmuneRACE study, and 950 to 1,500 subjects contributed by 6 global collaborators. The material from the prospective study consisted of cDNA or gDNA derived from T cells, B-cell-depleted T cells, or PBMCs. Sample metadata almost always included a de-identified subject ID, COVID-19 status, age in years and sex. Subjects who had been exposed to COVID-19, were actively infected with it, or had recovered from it provided the deeply sampled blood TCRbeta repertoires that made up the dataset. The repertoires were released in a freely available public database intended as a resource for research on the immune response to SARS-CoV-2.

Reading from cysteine to phenylalanine, the CDR3 counts 15 amino acids. CDR3 DNA is the only sequence kept; it has 45 bases, read in frame from the first base. V lost 2 bases and J lost 8 bases; the stretch between them is 18 bases long. CDR1 and CDR2 are drawn from the germline V gene: SGHVS, FQNEAQ. Collaborating institutions collected whole blood in K2EDTA tubes following their own protocols. For TCRbeta analysis, collaborators shipped samples in one of three forms: frozen whole blood, isolated PBMCs, or DNA extracted from either of those sample types. Overall study results and their limits: The quantity of clinical and demographic metadata differed by source and by participant and was supplied without curation.

This clone appeared a single time. Its antigen is currently not known. Per-base qualities were not stored, and no clone one base away is much larger. TCRbeta CDR3 regions were amplified from genomic DNA using the immunoSEQ Assay, a bias-controlled multiplex PCR. From the authors' description of their analysis: The number of nucleated cells in each sample was estimated by amplification of reference gene primers within the assay. To quantify the absolute abundance of each unique TCRbeta CDR3 rearrangement, sequence reads were collapsed and filtered. For each sample, productive Simpson clonality was calculated as the square root of Simpson's diversity index across productive rearrangements. TCRdb mirrors the immuneACCESS table, restricted to in-frame sequences. Some clones are absent from its copies; in checked studies, under half trace to an unresolved V gene, and the reason for the others is unknown. V and J calls and clone size follow that table, whereas D and trimming were derived from the DNA. Here the sample has 90,000 to 100,000 clones; approximately 87% occur a single time. The ten largest clones take up approximately 15% of the sample.

The rearrangement joined TRBV7-8 to TRBJ1-1, with TRBD1 perhaps the D gene, on 5 matching bases. The sequencing sample was made of peripheral blood. The sequence came from a human donor in a cohort sampled during active COVID-19. The CDR3 has the sequence CASSLRQHQPIEAFF. The DNA sequence is TGTGCCAGCAGCTTAAGACAGCACCAACCCATCGAAGCTTTCTTT. Outside the CDR3, residues come from the reference TRBV7-8 and TRBJ1-1 proteins, so the full variable domain is: GAGVSQSPRYKVAKRGQDVALRCDPISGHVSLFWYQQALGQGPEFLTYFQNEAQLDKSGLPSDRFFAERPEGSVSTLKIQRTQQEDSAVYLCASSLRQHQPIEAFFGQGTRLTVV.